The 16 T cell receptor beta chains reported below all come from one sample, sequenced in a study of CD8 T cells in Susac syndrome (dated by TCRdb to about 2019). Library preparation was by the immunoSEQ multiplex PCR assay. RNA was extracted using the RNeasy kit, and about 0.5 to 1 ug of the RNA was reverse transcribed with random hexamers. TCRdb handled the public reads itself, with Q25 trimming in fastp and clone calling in MiXCR, and kept productive beta chains. Identical CDR3 protein sequences are pooled into one entry, listed with their most common genes and DNA. Recorded for this sample are about 140,000 distinct CDR3 sequences; around 94% of them occurred a single time. Over 0.25% of the sample is held by the ten biggest clonotypes. Sequences were obtained from CD8+ T cells from PBMCs. Receptor source: a human donor in good health.

The rearrangement links TRBV12-3 or TRBV12-4 to TRBJ2-3; 9 positions match TRBD1. V was pared by 7 bases and J by 2 bases, with 10 bases of the junction left unmatched. There are 16 residues in the CDR3. CDR3 loop: CASKPPGTGYTDTQYF. The CDR3 DNA follows: TGTGCCAGCAAGCCGCCTGGGACAGGGTACACAGATACGCAGTATTTT.

This chain uses TRBV5-1 with TRBJ1-2, with 8 bases fitting TRBD1. With V trimmed by 1 base and J by 3 bases, 8 bases remained unmatched. Looked up from germline, CDR1 is SGHRS and CDR2 is YFSETQ. CDR3 length: 16 residues. In DNA form, the CDR3 reads TGCGCCAGCAGCTTGTTGGGGACAGGCGACTACTATGGCTACACCTTC. It codes for CASSLLGTGDYYGYTF.

The rearrangement uses TRBV27 and TRBJ2-7; 12 nucleotides match TRBD2. With 3 bases clipped from V and 4 bases from J, the junction kept 4 bases outside the gene matches. Germline lookup yields CDR1 MNHEY and CDR2 SMNVEV (reference sequence). The CDR3 is 15 residues long. CDR3 in amino acids: CASSLTSGSVYEQYF. In DNA, the CDR3 is TGTGCCAGCAGTTTGACTAGCGGGAGTGTGTACGAGCAGTACTTC.

This rearrangement joins TRBV28 to TRBJ2-3; D not resolved. The CDR3 totals 13 residues. The V and J ends lost 5 bases and 5 bases respectively, with 11 bases between them. Germline lookup yields CDR1 MDHEN and CDR2 SYDVKM. The CDR3 reads CASSLGFEDTQYF. CDR3 DNA: TGTGCCAGCAGTCTAGGGTTTGAAGATACGCAGTATTTT.

The chain joins TRBV2 to TRBJ2-1; D uncertain. The CDR3 is 10 residues long. V lost 6 bases and J lost 10, with 7 bases in between. CDR1 is SNHLY and CDR2 is FYNNEI in the germline V gene. The CDR3 reads CASSRKEQFF. In DNA form, the CDR3 reads TGTGCCAGCAGCCGGAAGGAGCAGTTCTTC.

This rearrangement joins TRBV9 to TRBJ2-1; 8 bases match TRBD2. The CDR3 sequence is 14 residues long. Germline V CDR1 and CDR2: SGDLS, YYNGEE. V lost 1 base to trimming and J lost 9 bases; unmatched junction nucleotides: 6. This chain's CDR3 is CASSVTTSAVEQFF. The CDR3 nucleotides read TGTGCCAGCAGCGTAACGACTAGCGCGGTTGAGCAGTTCTTC.

This chain links TRBV28 with TRBJ2-3, with 14 bases identical to TRBD2. The germline gives CDR1 MDHEN, CDR2 SYDVKM. The CDR3 covers 19 residues. Trimming removed 5 bases from V and 5 bases from J; junction bases left unmatched: 15. The CDR3 protein is CASSPTGTSGRGLRDTQYF. As DNA, the CDR3 is TGTGCCAGCAGTCCAACCGGGACTAGCGGGAGAGGGTTGAGAGATACGCAGTATTTT.

V gene TRBV13 combines with J gene TRBJ2-1; D uncertain. The CDR3 extends over 13 amino acids. V dropped 4 bases and J dropped 6 bases, with 10 bases sitting between them. Germline assignment: CDR1 PRHDT and CDR2 FYEKMQ (reference sequence). CDR3 in DNA: TGTGCCAGCAGCTCCGAATCACGCAATGAGCAGTTCTTC. This gives the protein CASSSESRNEQFF.

The chain joins TRBV4-3 to TRBJ2-1, with 9 nucleotides matching TRBD2. The junction had 4 bases not matched to a gene; V was cut back by 0 bases and J by 4 bases. Germline V gene lookup returns CDR1 LGHNA and CDR2 YSLEER. There are 16 residues in the CDR3. CDR3 residues: CASSQDRTSAYNEQFF. The CDR3 nucleotides read TGCGCCAGCAGCCAAGACCGGACTAGCGCTTACAATGAGCAGTTCTTC.

V is TRBV20-1 and J is TRBJ2-7, with TRBD2 matching over 9 bases. The CDR3 covers 15 residues. J was trimmed by 3 bases and V by 1 base; bases with no gene match: 7. The germline V gene encodes CDR1 DFQATT and CDR2 SNEGSKA (reference sequence). DNA of the CDR3: TGCAGTGCTAGAGTTACCGGGACTAGCCGCTACGAGCAGTACTTC. Its translation: CSARVTGTSRYEQYF.

J is TRBJ1-5 and V is TRBV7-8; D gene ambiguous. This CDR3 is built from 15 residues. Trimming cost V 4 bases and J 0 bases, with 10 bases left between them. The V gene's germline CDR1 is SGHVS and CDR2 FQNEAQ. The CDR3 DNA follows: TGTGCCAGCAGCTACAACGCGCATAGCAATCAGCCCCAGCATTTT. The encoded protein is CASSYNAHSNQPQHF.

The chain uses TRBV10-3 and TRBJ1-2; D not certain. The CDR3 is 15 residues long. CDR1 is ENHRY, CDR2 SYGVKD, per germline. V shed 0 bases and J shed 2 bases, with 10 bases lying between them. The CDR3 DNA follows: TGTGCCATCAGTGAGTCGTGGGTGCCGAACTATGGCTACACCTTC. Protein product: CAISESWVPNYGYTF.

The chain has TRBV27 and TRBJ2-7; D may be TRBD1 or TRBD2 (6 bases each). The CDR3 sequence is 16 residues long. V lost 2 bases, J lost 1 base, and 15 bases lay in between. The germline V gene has CDR1 MNHEY and CDR2 SMNVEV (reference sequence). CDR3 sequence reads: CASSLIGGGASYEQYF. The CDR3 DNA sequence: TGTGCCAGCAGTTTAATAGGGGGAGGTGCGTCCTACGAGCAGTACTTC.

The CDR3 DNA sequence: TGTGCCAGCAGTTTGGGCCAGTACACTGAAGCTTTCTTT. It specifies CASSLGQYTEAFF. The chain couples TRBV27 to TRBJ1-1; D not resolved. The CDR3 totals 13 residues. Germline CDR1 reads MNHEY; CDR2 reads SMNVEV (reference sequence). V was trimmed by 3 bases and J by 3 bases, leaving 8 bases between them.

The rearrangement links TRBV23-1 to TRBJ1-5; TRBD1 agrees at 7 bases. TRBV23-1 is filed as an ORF, its function uncertain. V gave up 4 bases and J gave up 0 bases; unmatched junction bases: 12. This CDR3 region has 18 residues. CDR3 nucleotide sequence: TGCGCCAGCAGTCGCAATCCGGGACAGAAATATAGCAATCAGCCCCAGCATTTT. Encoded protein: CASSRNPGQKYSNQPQHF.

V usage is TRBV29-1 and J usage is TRBJ1-2, with D possibly being TRBD1 (6 bases). Per the germline V gene, CDR1 is SQVTM and CDR2 is ANQGSEA. The CDR3 covers 11 residues. Trimming removed 6 bases at V and 13 bases at J, with 18 bases between. In nucleotides, the CDR3 is TGCAGCGTAGTGGAAGGGGAAGGGGGCACCTTC. This sequence encodes CSVVEGEGGTF. The whole variable domain, remainder taken from reference TRBV29-1 and TRBJ1-2, is SAVISQKPSRDICQRGTSLTIQCQVDSQVTMMFWYRQQPGQSLTLIATANQGSEATYESGFVIDKFPISRPNLTFSTLTVSNMSPEDSSIYLCSVVEGEGGTFGSGTRLTVV.